This entry features one TCR beta chain sequence. The CDR3 runs 14 residues. CDR1 is WSHSY, CDR2 SAAADI, per germline. The V segment lost 10 bases and the J segment 4 bases; nucleotides outside the gene matches: 7. The data were obtained in a study of blood T cell repertoires in COVID-19. The assay was immunoSEQ multiplex PCR, and TCRdb's table has in-frame clones only and misses some. The data show tens of thousands of clones, around 81% seen once. Sequencing was performed on peripheral blood. V and J are TRBV10-2 and TRBJ2-3, with 11 bases fitting TRBD2. The sequence came from a man older than 75 with COVID-19, enrolled during active disease. CDR3 sequence reads: CAISLAGGPDTQYF. The CDR3 DNA sequence: TGCGCCATAAGCCTAGCGGGGGGCCCAGATACGCAGTATTTT.